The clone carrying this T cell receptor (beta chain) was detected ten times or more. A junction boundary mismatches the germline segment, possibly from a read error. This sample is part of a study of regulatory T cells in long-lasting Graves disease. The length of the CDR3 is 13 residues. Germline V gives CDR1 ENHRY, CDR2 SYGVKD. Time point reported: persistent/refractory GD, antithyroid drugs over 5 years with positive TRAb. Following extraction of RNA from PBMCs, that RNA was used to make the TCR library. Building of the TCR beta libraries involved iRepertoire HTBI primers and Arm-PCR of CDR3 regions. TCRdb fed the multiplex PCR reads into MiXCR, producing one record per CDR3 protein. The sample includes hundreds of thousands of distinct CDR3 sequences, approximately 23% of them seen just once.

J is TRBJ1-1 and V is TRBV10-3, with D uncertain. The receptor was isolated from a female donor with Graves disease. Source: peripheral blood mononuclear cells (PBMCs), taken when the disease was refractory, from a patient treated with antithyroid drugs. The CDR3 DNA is TGCCTCACCCGGGCTCTGACGAACACTGAAGCTTTCTTT. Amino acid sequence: CLTRALTNTEAFF.